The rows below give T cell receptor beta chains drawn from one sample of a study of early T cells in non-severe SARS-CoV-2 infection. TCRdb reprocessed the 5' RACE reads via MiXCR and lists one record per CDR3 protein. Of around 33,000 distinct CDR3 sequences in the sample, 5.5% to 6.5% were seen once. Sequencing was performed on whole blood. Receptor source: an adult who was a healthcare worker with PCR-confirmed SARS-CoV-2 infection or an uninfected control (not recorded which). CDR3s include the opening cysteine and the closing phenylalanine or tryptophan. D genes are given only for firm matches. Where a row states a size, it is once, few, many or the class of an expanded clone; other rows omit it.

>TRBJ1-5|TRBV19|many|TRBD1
TGTGCCAGTAGTGGGACAGGGGCCCTCAATCAGCCCCAGCATTTT
CASSGTGALNQPQHF
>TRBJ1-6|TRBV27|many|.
TGTGCCAGCAGTTCCCGGAGCTCCTATAATTCACCCCTCCACTTT
CASSSRSSYNSPLHF
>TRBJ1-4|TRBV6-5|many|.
TGTGCCAGCAGCACCGGCCGTGAAAAACTGTTTTTT
CASSTGREKLFF
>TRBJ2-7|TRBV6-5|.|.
TGTGCCAGCACAGGTCCGGGGAACGAGCAGTACTTC
CASTGPGNEQYF
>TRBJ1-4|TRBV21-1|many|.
TGTGCCAGCAGCAAAGCGCTTGGGGAAGAAAAACTGTTTTTT
CASSKALGEEKLFF
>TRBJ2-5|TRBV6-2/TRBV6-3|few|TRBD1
TGTGCCAGCAGTCGGGACAGGTACCAAGAGACCCAGTACTTC
CASSRDRYQETQYF
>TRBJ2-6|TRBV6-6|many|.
TGTGCCAGCAGTTTAGGGATGGCTGGGGCCAACGTCCTGACTTTC
CASSLGMAGANVLTF
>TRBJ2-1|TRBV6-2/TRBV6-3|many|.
TGTGCCAGCGGACTGCCACCGGGGAATGAGCAGTTCTTC
CASGLPPGNEQFF
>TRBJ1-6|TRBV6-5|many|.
TGTGCCAGCAGTTTGGGGCGGAGAGATAATTCACCCCTCCACTTT
CASSLGRRDNSPLHF
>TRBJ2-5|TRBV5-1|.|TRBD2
TGCGCCAGCAGCGCTAGCGGGAGAGCAGAGACCCAGTACTTC
CASSASGRAETQYF
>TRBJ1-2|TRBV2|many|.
TGTGCCAGCACCCCCGTCGTGGGGGGTTACTATGGCTACACCTTC
CASTPVVGGYYGYTF
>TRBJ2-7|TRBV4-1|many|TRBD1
TGCGCCAGCAGTCCGGACAGGGGGAACTCCTACGAGCAGTACTTC
CASSPDRGNSYEQYF
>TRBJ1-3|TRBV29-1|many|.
TGCAGCGGAGGGAACGGAAACACCATATATTTT
CSGGNGNTIYF
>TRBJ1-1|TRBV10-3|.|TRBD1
TGTGCCATCAGTGAGTTACAGGGGGGGAACACTGAAGCTTTCTTT
CAISELQGGNTEAFF
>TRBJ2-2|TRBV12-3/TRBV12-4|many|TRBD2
TGTGCCAGCAGGAGGACTAGCGGGATGAGGGAGCTGTTTTTT
CASRRTSGMRELFF
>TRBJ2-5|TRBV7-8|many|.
TGTGCCAGCAGCTTAGACGGGGACGTCGACCAAGAGACCCAGTACTTC
CASSLDGDVDQETQYF
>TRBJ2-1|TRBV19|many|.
TGTGCCAGTAGTTTACCAGAAGGTGACAATGAGCAGTTCTTC
CASSLPEGDNEQFF
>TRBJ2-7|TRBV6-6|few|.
TGTGCCAGCAGTTACTCGAGCAGGGCCTACGAGCAGTACTTC
CASSYSSRAYEQYF
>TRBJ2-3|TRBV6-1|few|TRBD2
TGTGCCAGCAGCCGCACTAGCGGGGGATTCACAGATACGCAGTATTTT
CASSRTSGGFTDTQYF
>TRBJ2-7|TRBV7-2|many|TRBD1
TGTGCCAGCAGCGCCGGGACAGGGGGTACCCAGCAGTACTTC
CASSAGTGGTQQYF
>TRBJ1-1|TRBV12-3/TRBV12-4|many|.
TGTGCCAGCAGTTTTGATAGGGCAGGGTCGGTTGCTTTCTTT
CASSFDRAGSVAFF
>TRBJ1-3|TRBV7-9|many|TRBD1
TGTGCCAGCAGCCATAGGGACAGGATCTCTGGAAACACCATATATTTT
CASSHRDRISGNTIYF
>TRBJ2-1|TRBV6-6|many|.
TGTGCCAGCAGCCCCCGTCCGGGAGCGGACAATGAGCAGTTCTTC
CASSPRPGADNEQFF
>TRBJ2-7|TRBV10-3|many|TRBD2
TGTGCCACCCACTCGGACGCGGGGGACTCCTACGAGCAGTACTTC
CATHSDAGDSYEQYF
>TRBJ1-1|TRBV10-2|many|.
TGCGCCAGCAGTAGAGAAGCCTTGAACACTGAAGCTTTCTTT
CASSREALNTEAFF
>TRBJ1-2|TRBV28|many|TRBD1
TGTGCCAGCAGTTTAGTTCAATCGGGACAGGGGGTTGCTGGCTACACCTTC
CASSLVQSGQGVAGYTF
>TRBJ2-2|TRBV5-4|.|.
TGTGCCAGCAGCATAGGACGGGGAACATACACCGGGGAGCTGTTTTTT
CASSIGRGTYTGELFF
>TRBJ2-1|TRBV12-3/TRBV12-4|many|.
TGTGCCAGCAGTTTGAGGGGCGGAATAGTTGGGCGAGACAATGAGCAGTTCTTC
CASSLRGGIVGRDNEQFF
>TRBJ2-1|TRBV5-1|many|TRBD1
TGCGCCAGCAGCCGCGGACAGGGGGCCTCGGGTTTCGATGAGCAGTTCTTC
CASSRGQGASGFDEQFF
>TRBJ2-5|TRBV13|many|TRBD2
TGTGCCAGCAGCCCATGGACTAGCGGGAGGGAGACCCAGTACTTC
CASSPWTSGRETQYF
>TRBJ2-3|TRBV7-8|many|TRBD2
TGTGCCAGCAGCCGGACTAGCGGGACAGATACGCAGTATTTT
CASSRTSGTDTQYF
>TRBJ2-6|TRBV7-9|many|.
TGTGCCAAAAGAGGGCTGGATGGGGCCAACGTCCTGACTTTC
CAKRGLDGANVLTF